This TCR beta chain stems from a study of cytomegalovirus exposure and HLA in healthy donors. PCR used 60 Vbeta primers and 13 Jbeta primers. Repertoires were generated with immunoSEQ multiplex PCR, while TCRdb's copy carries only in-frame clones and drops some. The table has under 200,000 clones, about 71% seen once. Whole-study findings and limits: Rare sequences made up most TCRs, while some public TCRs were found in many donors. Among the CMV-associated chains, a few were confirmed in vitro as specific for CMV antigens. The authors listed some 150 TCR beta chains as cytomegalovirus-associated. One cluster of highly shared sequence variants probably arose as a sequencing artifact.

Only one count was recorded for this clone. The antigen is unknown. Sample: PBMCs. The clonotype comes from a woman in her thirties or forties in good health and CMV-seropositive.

DNA of the CDR3: TGTGCCAGCAGCTCGCAGGGGGCCTCCTACAATGAGCAGTTCTTC. Translated: CASSSQGASYNEQFF. The rearrangement uses TRBV7-9 and TRBJ2-1, with TRBD1 matching over 8 bases. The length of the CDR3 is 15 residues. Trimming at V came to 4 bases and at J to 0 bases, leaving 2 bases not matched to a gene. Per germline, CDR1 SEHNR and CDR2 FQNEAQ (reference sequence).